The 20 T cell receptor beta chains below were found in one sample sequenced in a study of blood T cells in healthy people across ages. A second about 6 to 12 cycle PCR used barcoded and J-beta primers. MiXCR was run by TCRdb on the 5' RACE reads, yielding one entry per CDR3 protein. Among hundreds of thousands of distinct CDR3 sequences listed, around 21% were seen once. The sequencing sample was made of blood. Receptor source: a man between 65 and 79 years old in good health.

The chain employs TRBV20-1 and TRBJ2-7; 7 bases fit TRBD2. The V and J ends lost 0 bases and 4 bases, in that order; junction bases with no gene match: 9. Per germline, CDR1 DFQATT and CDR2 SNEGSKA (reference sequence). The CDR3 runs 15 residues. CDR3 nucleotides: TGCAGTGCTAGAGAGGGCGGGAGAGATCTATACGAGCAGTACTTC. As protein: CSAREGGRDLYEQYF.

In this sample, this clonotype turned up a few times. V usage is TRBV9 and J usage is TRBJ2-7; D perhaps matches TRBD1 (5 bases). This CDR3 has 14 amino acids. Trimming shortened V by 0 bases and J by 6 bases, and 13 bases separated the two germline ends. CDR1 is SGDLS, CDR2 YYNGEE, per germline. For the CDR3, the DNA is TGTGCCAGCAGCGTAGGCCCAGGGATCGGCGAGCAGTACTTC. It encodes CASSVGPGIGEQYF.

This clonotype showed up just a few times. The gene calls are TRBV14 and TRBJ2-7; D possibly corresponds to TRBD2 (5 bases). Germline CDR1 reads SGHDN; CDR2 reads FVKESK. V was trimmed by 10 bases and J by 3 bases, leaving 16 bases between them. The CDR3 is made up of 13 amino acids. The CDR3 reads CATSPGIYYEQYF. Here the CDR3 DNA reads TGTGCCACCTCGCCCGGGATTTACTACGAGCAGTACTTC.

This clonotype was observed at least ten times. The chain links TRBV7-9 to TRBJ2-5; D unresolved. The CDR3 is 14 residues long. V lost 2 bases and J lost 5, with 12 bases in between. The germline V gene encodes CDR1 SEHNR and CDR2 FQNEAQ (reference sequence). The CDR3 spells CASSLNEGSETQYF. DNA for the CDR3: TGTGCCAGCAGCTTAAACGAAGGCAGCGAGACCCAGTACTTC.

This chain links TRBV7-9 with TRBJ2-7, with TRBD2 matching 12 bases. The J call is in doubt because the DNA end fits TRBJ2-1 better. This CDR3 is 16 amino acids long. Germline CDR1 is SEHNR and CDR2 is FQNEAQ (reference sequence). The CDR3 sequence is CASSPRLAGEVNEQFF. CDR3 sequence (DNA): TGTGCCAGCAGCCCGAGACTAGCGGGAGAGGTCAATGAGCAGTTCTTC.

As DNA, the CDR3 is TGTGCCAGTAGTACAACTAGCGGGATTAGCTCCTACAATGAGCAGTTCTTC. Translation gives CASSTTSGISSYNEQFF. The J gene is TRBJ2-1, the V gene TRBV19, with TRBD2 matching over 10 bases. The J segment lost 0 bases and the V segment lost 4 bases, leaving 6 bases of the junction unmatched. The CDR3 runs to 17 residues. Germline V CDR1 and CDR2: LNHDA, SQIVND (reference sequence).

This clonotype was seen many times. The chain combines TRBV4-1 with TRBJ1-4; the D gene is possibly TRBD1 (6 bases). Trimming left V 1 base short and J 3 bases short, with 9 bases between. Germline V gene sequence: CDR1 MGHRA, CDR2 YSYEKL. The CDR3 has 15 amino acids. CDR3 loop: CASSQVQGSNEKLFF. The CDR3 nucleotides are TGCGCCAGCAGCCAAGTGCAGGGGTCTAATGAAAAACTGTTTTTT.

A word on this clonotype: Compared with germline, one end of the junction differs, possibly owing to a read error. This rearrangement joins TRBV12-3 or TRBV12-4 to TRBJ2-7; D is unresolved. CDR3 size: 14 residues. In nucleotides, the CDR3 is TGTGCCTGCACCCGCGTGGGCCTCTCCTACGGGCAGTACTTC. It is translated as CACTRVGLSYGQYF.

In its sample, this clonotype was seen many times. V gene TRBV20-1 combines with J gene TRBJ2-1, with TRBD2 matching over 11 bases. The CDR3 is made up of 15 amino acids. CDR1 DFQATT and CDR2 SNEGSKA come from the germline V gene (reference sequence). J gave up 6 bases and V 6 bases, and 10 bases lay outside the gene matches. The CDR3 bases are TGCAGTGCCAGGCAACTAGCGGGAGTAGGCAATGAGCAGTTCTTC. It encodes CSARQLAGVGNEQFF.

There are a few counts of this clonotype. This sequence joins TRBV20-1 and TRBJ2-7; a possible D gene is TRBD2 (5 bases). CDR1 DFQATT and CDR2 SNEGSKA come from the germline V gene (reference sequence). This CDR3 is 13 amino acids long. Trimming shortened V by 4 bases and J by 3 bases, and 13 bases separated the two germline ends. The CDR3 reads CSAMFGINYEQYF. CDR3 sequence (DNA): TGCAGTGCTATGTTCGGGATTAACTACGAGCAGTACTTC.

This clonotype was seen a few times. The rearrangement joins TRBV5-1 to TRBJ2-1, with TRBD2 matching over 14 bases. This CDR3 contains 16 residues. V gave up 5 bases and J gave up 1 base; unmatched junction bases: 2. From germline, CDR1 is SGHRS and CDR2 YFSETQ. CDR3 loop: CASRRTSGGSYNEQFF. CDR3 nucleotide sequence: TGCGCCAGCAGGCGGACTAGCGGGGGGTCCTACAATGAGCAGTTCTTC.

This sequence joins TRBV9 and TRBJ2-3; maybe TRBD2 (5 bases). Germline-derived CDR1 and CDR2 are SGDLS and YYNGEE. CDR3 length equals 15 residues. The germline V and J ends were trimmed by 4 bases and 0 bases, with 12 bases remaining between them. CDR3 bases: TGTGCCAGCAGCCTCGACTATATGAGCACAGATACGCAGTATTTT. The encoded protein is CASSLDYMSTDTQYF. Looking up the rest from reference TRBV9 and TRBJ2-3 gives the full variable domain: DSGVTQTPKHLITATGQRVTLRCSPRSGDLSVYWYQQSLDQGLQFLIQYYNGEERAKGNILERFSAQQFPDLHSELNLSSLELGDSALYFCASSLDYMSTDTQYFGPGTRLTVL.

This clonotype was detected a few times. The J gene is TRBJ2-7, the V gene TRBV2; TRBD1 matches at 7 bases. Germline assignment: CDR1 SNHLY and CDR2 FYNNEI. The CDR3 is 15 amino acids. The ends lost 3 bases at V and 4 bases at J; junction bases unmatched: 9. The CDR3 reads CASSDGRQGFYEQYF. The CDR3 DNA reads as TGTGCCAGCAGTGATGGGAGACAGGGTTTTTACGAGCAGTACTTC.

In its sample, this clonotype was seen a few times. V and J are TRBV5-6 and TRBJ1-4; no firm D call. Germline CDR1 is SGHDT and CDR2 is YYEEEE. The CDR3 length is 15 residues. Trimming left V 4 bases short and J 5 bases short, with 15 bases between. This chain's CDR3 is CASSRTVGPNEKLFF. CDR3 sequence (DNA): TGTGCCAGCAGCCGGACCGTGGGCCCGAATGAAAAACTGTTTTTT.

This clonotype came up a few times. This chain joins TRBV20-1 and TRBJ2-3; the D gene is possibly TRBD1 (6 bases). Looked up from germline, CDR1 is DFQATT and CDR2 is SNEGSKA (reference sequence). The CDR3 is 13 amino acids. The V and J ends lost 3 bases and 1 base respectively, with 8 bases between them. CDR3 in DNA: TGCAGTGCTAGGACAGGCCGCACAGATACGCAGTATTTT. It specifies CSARTGRTDTQYF.

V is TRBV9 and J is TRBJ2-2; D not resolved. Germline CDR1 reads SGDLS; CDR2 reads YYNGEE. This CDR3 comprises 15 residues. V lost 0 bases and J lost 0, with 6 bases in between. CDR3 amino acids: CASSVADANTGELFF. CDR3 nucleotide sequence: TGTGCCAGCAGCGTAGCTGACGCGAACACCGGGGAGCTGTTTTTT. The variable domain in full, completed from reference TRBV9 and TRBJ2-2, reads DSGVTQTPKHLITATGQRVTLRCSPRSGDLSVYWYQQSLDQGLQFLIQYYNGEERAKGNILERFSAQQFPDLHSELNLSSLELGDSALYFCASSVADANTGELFFGEGSRLTVL.

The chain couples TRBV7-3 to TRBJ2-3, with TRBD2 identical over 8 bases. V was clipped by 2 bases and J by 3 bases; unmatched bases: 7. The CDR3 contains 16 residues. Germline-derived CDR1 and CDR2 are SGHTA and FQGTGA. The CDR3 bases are TGTGCCAGCAGCTTAGTTTCTGGCGGGAGGACAGATACGCAGTATTTT. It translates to CASSLVSGGRTDTQYF.

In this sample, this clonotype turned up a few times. The CDR3 protein is CASTLTGRMNTEAFF. The CDR3 coding sequence is TGTGCCAGCACCCTGACAGGCAGGATGAACACTGAAGCTTTCTTT. V is TRBV2 and J is TRBJ1-1; possible D gene TRBD1, 6 bases. The V end was cut by 7 bases, the J end by 0 bases, with 15 bases between. Germline assignment: CDR1 SNHLY and CDR2 FYNNEI. This CDR3 has 15 amino acids.

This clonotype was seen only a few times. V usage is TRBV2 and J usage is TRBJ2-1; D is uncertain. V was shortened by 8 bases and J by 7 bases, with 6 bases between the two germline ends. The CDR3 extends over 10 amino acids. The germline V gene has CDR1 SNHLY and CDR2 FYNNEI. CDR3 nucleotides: TGTGCCAGCGGTAAGAATGAGCAGTTCTTC. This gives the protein CASGKNEQFF.

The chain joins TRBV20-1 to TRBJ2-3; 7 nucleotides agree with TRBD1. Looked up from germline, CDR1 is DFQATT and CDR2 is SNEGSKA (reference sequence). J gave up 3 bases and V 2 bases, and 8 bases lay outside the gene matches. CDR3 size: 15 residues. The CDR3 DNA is TGCAGTGCTAGAACCACTGGACAGGAAACAGATACGCAGTATTTT. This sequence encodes CSARTTGQETDTQYF.